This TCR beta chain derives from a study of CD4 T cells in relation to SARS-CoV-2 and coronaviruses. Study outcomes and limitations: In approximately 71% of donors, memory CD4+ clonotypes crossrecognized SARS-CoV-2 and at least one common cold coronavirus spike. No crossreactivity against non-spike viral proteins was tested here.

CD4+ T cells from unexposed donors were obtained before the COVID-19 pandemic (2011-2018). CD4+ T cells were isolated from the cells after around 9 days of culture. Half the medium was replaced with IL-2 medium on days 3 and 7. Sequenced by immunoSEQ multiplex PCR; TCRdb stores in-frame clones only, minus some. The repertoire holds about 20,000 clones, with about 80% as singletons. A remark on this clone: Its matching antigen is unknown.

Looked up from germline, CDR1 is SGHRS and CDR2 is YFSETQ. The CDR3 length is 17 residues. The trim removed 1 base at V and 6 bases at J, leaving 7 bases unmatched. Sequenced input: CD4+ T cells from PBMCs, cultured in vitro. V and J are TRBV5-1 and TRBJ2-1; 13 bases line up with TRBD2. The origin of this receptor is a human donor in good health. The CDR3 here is CASSLQSGTSGVNEQFF. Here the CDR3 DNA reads TGCGCCAGCAGCTTGCAAAGCGGGACTAGCGGGGTCAATGAGCAGTTCTTC.